The 2 T cell receptor beta chains listed next were all sequenced from one sample in a study of blood T cell repertoires in COVID-19. The data were produced by immunoSEQ multiplex PCR, yet TCRdb's version contains in-frame clones alone and is incomplete. The sample has 150,000 to 200,000 clones, around three quarters seen once. Sequencing was performed on PBMCs or T cells enriched from blood (not recorded which). The receptors derive from a woman aged 50 to 60 with acute COVID-19.

This chain links TRBV6-5 with TRBJ1-4; D uncertain. The CDR3 is 13 amino acids. Germline V gives CDR1 MNHEY, CDR2 SVGAGI. Between the trimmed V and J ends, which lost 6 bases and 12 bases, there was a span of 17 bases. CDR3: CASRNTALEELFF. As DNA, the CDR3 is TGTGCCAGCAGGAATACCGCTCTCGAGGAACTGTTTTTT.

The chain recombines TRBV5-1 with TRBJ1-2, with D unresolved. Deletions cut 0 bases from V and 7 bases from J, with 16 bases between. CDR3 size: 15 residues. The germline V gene encodes CDR1 SGHRS and CDR2 YFSETQ. CDR3 protein: CASSLDVMSGSGYTF. The CDR3, as DNA: TGCGCCAGCAGCTTGGACGTTATGTCAGGAAGTGGCTACACCTTC.